The 5 T cell receptor beta chains below come from one sample, sequenced in a study of blood T cell repertoires in COVID-19. Only in-frame clones appear in the TCRdb table, and some are missing; sequencing was by immunoSEQ multiplex PCR. The sample contains roughly 190,000 clones, about 86% of which appear only once. Sequencing was done on a sample of peripheral blood. The receptor source for this set is a man between 50 and 59 years old with active or convalescent COVID-19.

The genes are TRBV25-1 and TRBJ1-1; D may be TRBD1 (6 bases). This CDR3 region has 17 residues. Trimming took off 0 bases at V and 11 bases at J, with 25 bases between the two ends. Germline values: CDR1 MGHDK, CDR2 SYGVNS. The CDR3 nucleotides are TGTGCCAGCAGTGAATATCGGTTGACAGGAGGACCCGTTGGGGCTTTCTTT. Protein: CASSEYRLTGGPVGAFF. Supplemented by reference TRBV25-1 and TRBJ1-1, the full variable domain reads EADIYQTPRYLVIGTGKKITLECSQTMGHDKMYWYQQDPGMELHLIHYSYGVNSTEKGDLSSESTVSRIRTEHFPLTLESARPSHTSQYLCASSEYRLTGGPVGAFFGQGTRLTVV.

V usage is TRBV7-2 and J usage is TRBJ2-7; 7 positions agree with TRBD1. The length of the CDR3 is 13 residues. The germline V gene has CDR1 SGHTA and CDR2 FQGNSA. V shed 5 bases and J 6 bases; nucleotides not matched to a gene: 7. The CDR3 coding sequence is TGTGCCAGCAGCCCCAACAGGGGCGGCGAGCAGTACTTC. Encoded protein: CASSPNRGGEQYF.

The rearrangement links TRBV6-4 to TRBJ1-1, with D tentatively TRBD1 (6 bases). Looked up from germline, CDR1 is MRHNA and CDR2 is SNTAGT. Trimming pared 2 bases from V and 4 bases from J, leaving 23 bases between. The CDR3 runs 18 residues. In DNA, the CDR3 is TGTGCCAGCAGTGACCCGAGAGCCGGGACACTGGGGAGCACTGAAGCTTTCTTT. Translated: CASSDPRAGTLGSTEAFF.

This clone showed up just once. The chain employs TRBV30 and TRBJ2-5; D uncertain. The CDR3 is made up of 13 amino acids. V lost 0 bases and J lost 2, with 7 bases in between. Germline assignment: CDR1 GTSNPN and CDR2 SVGIG (reference sequence). The CDR3 is CAWSVSLQETQYF. CDR3 sequence (DNA): TGTGCCTGGAGTGTTTCCCTACAAGAGACCCAGTACTTC.

In this sample, this clone turned up a few times. The V and J genes are TRBV9 and TRBJ1-5; D may be TRBD1 (5 bases). In germline, CDR1 is SGDLS, CDR2 YYNGEE. This CDR3 region has 13 residues. The V end was cut by 4 bases, the J end by 8 bases, with 13 bases between. CDR3: CASSSAGGKPQHF. DNA for the CDR3: TGTGCCAGCAGCTCCGCCGGGGGGAAGCCCCAGCATTTT.